Listed here are 11 T cell receptor beta chains from one sample, sequenced in a study of shared clonotypes between healthy human individuals. Only in-frame clones appear in the TCRdb table, and some are missing; sequencing was by immunoSEQ multiplex PCR. The repertoire holds about 1.1 million clones, with approximately 77% as singletons. The sequencing sample was made of memory CD4+ T cells from PBMCs. Subset indicated: CD45RA-negative fraction. The receptor set was obtained from a man in his late teens or twenties in good health. Some clones in this sample may be carry-over from other donors' samples.

The chain joins TRBV4-3 to TRBJ1-4; 7 bases align to TRBD1. The CDR3 is made up of 17 amino acids. The germline gives CDR1 LGHNA, CDR2 YSLEER. The V gene end was trimmed by 2 bases and the J gene end by 2 bases; junction bases not matched to a gene: 8. The CDR3 coding sequence is TGCGCCAGCAGCCAATACAGGGGCGGGTCGACTAATGAAAAACTGTTTTTT. Its translation: CASSQYRGGSTNEKLFF.

The chain is built from TRBV29-1 and TRBJ1-2, with a weak D call TRBD1 (6 bases). Germline lookup yields CDR1 SQVTM and CDR2 ANQGSEA. Trimming left V 0 bases short and J 8 bases short, with 19 bases between. This CDR3 spans 15 amino acids. The CDR3 DNA reads as TGCAGCGTTGAAGACGGAGCAGGGGCTTATGGAGGCTACACCTTC. Translation: CSVEDGAGAYGGYTF.

V is TRBV15 and J is TRBJ2-6; D tentatively reads TRBD1 or TRBD2 (5 bases each). This CDR3 comprises 15 residues. Germline CDR1 and CDR2: LNHNV and YYDKDF (reference sequence). V was shortened by 3 bases and J by 8 bases, with 14 bases between the two germline ends. CDR3 DNA: TGTGCCACCAGCAGCGGGGCGGGCGGTTCCAACGTCCTGACTTTC. It codes for CATSSGAGGSNVLTF.

The rearrangement links TRBV29-1 to TRBJ2-3, with TRBD2 as a possible D gene (7 bases). V was trimmed by 7 bases and J by 1 base, leaving 21 bases between them. The CDR3 runs 16 residues. Germline CDR1 SQVTM, CDR2 ANQGSEA. CDR3 DNA: TGCAGCGCGGTGGGAGGGGGTGTGCTGGGCACAGATACGCAGTATTTT. This codes for CSAVGGGVLGTDTQYF.

The rearrangement uses TRBV19 and TRBJ1-1, with D tentatively TRBD1 (6 bases). The length of the CDR3 is 14 residues. V was trimmed by 6 bases and J by 3 bases, leaving 14 bases between them. Per germline, CDR1 LNHDA and CDR2 SQIVND (reference sequence). CDR3 amino acids: CASRGYREDTEAFF. For the CDR3, the DNA is TGTGCCAGTAGAGGGTACAGGGAGGACACTGAAGCTTTCTTT. Using reference TRBV19 and TRBJ1-1 for the parts outside the CDR3, the full variable domain is DGGITQSPKYLFRKEGQNVTLSCEQNLNHDAMYWYRQDPGQGLRLIYYSQIVNDFQKGDIAEGYSVSREKKESFPLTVTSAQKNPTAFYLCASRGYREDTEAFFGQGTRLTVV.

This clone occurred many times. Other DNA sequences in the same sample also yield this CDR3. The gene calls are TRBV7-9 and TRBJ1-2; 7 bases map to TRBD1. The germline V gene has CDR1 SEHNR and CDR2 FQNEAQ (reference sequence). Trimming took 3 bases from V and 3 from J; bases not matched to a gene: 1. The CDR3 covers 13 residues. CDR3 loop: CASSFGTDYGYTF. CDR3 DNA: TGTGCCAGCAGCTTCGGGACAGACTATGGCTACACCTTC.

This clone was seen a single time. CDR3 residues: CASRGPGSNTGELFF. CDR3 DNA sequence: TGTGCCAGCAGGGGGCCGGGCTCGAACACCGGGGAGCTGTTTTTT. This chain uses TRBV6-5 with TRBJ2-2, with a possible D match to TRBD1 (5 bases). This CDR3 is 15 amino acids long. V lost 6 bases to trimming and J lost 0 bases, with 11 bases between them. The germline V gene encodes CDR1 MNHEY and CDR2 SVGAGI.

The chain recombines TRBV27 with TRBJ1-4, with a tentative D call TRBD1 (5 bases). V dropped 1 base and J dropped 0 bases, with 12 bases sitting between them. Germline-derived CDR1 and CDR2 are MNHEY and SMNVEV (reference sequence). This CDR3 has 17 residues. In nucleotides, the CDR3 is TGTGCCAGCAGTTTATACCCAGGGAGGTCAACTAATGAAAAACTGTTTTTT. This codes for CASSLYPGRSTNEKLFF. Using reference TRBV27 and TRBJ1-4 for the parts outside the CDR3, the full variable domain is EAQVTQNPRYLITVTGKKLTVTCSQNMNHEYMSWYRQDPGLGLRQIYYSMNVEVTDKGDVPEGYKVSRKEKRNFPLILESPSPNQTSLYFCASSLYPGRSTNEKLFFGSGTQLSVL.

V and J are TRBV6-1 and TRBJ1-4; TRBD1 matches at 10 bases. The CDR3 runs to 15 residues. Germline V gene lookup returns CDR1 MNHNS and CDR2 SASEGT. V lost 4 bases to trimming and J lost 9 bases; unmatched junction nucleotides: 8. CDR3 coding DNA: TGTGCCAGCAGTGGACCTCCGACAGGGGGCCAAAAACTGTTTTTT. It is translated as CASSGPPTGGQKLFF.

This clone showed up just a few times. The J gene is TRBJ1-6, the V gene TRBV5-1, with D possibly TRBD1 on 6 matching bases. V was pared by 0 bases and J by 6 bases, with 10 bases between. This CDR3 region has 15 residues. Per the germline V gene, CDR1 is SGHRS and CDR2 is YFSETQ. CDR3 DNA sequence: TGCGCCAGCAGCTTGGTTCAGGGGTTTAATTCACCCCTCCACTTT. Protein: CASSLVQGFNSPLHF.

The gene calls are TRBV5-1 and TRBJ1-1; possible D gene TRBD1, 5 bases. The V gene lost 4 bases and the J gene lost 9 bases, with 16 bases spanning the gap. Germline V gene lookup returns CDR1 SGHRS and CDR2 YFSETQ. There are 13 residues in the CDR3. The CDR3 spells CASSLAGEGKAFF. The CDR3 DNA follows: TGCGCCAGCAGCCTGGCCGGAGAGGGGAAAGCTTTCTTT. Using reference TRBV5-1 and TRBJ1-1 for the parts outside the CDR3, the full variable domain is KAGVTQTPRYLIKTRGQQVTLSCSPISGHRSVSWYQQTPGQGLQFLFEYFSETQRNKGNFPGRFSGRQFSNSRSEMNVSTLELGDSALYLCASSLAGEGKAFFGQGTRLTVV.